Below, 32 T cell receptor beta chains from the same sample are listed, as sequenced in a study of identical twins (dated by TCRdb to 2016 to 2017). The receptor library was made with 5' RACE. The sequencer was an Illumina HiSeq 2000. The raw public reads went through TCRdb reprocessing: fastp at Q25, MiXCR clone calling, in-frame beta chains kept. Entries are consolidated by CDR3 protein sequence, retaining the most common genes and DNA. This sample holds about 100,000 distinct CDR3 sequences; just under 6% were observed only once. About 12% of the sample rests with the top ten. The specimen sequenced was memory T cells sorted from blood. The sample's cell subset or site, from its label and the paper: CD45RO+ enriched T cells. The receptors were gathered from a woman in her forties or fifties in good health.

There are many counts of this clonotype. This chain links TRBV6-4 with TRBJ2-3; possibly TRBD2 for D (5 bases). The CDR3 totals 14 residues. V lost 0 bases to trimming and J lost 1 base, with 5 bases between them. Germline assignment: CDR1 MRHNA and CDR2 SNTAGT. The CDR3 region has the DNA TGTGCCAGCAGTGACTCGGAGGGCACAGATACGCAGTATTTT. It specifies CASSDSEGTDTQYF.

The V and J genes are TRBV19 and TRBJ2-2; D is uncertain. CDR3 size: 13 residues. The V end lost 10 bases, the J end lost 0 bases, and 9 bases lay between the germline ends. Germline CDR1 and CDR2: LNHDA and SQIVND (reference sequence). For the CDR3, the DNA is TGTGCCACCCAGCCGACGAACACCGGGGAGCTGTTTTTT. As protein: CATQPTNTGELFF.

There are a few counts of this clonotype. The chain joins TRBV5-1 to TRBJ2-7; weak D call: TRBD1 (6 bases). V lost 5 bases and J lost 3, with 18 bases in between. The germline V gene has CDR1 SGHRS and CDR2 YFSETQ. The CDR3 is 15 amino acids. The CDR3, as DNA: TGCGCCAGCAGTCTTTATCCAGGGGACAACTACGAGCAGTACTTC. Its translation is CASSLYPGDNYEQYF.

This clonotype was seen repeatedly, ten times or more. V gene TRBV12-3 or TRBV12-4 combines with J gene TRBJ2-5, with D possibly matching TRBD1 (7 bases). V lost 6 bases and J lost 4, with 12 bases in between. The CDR3 totals 13 residues. The CDR3 protein is CASSQGGRETQYF. The CDR3 bases are TGTGCCAGCAGCCAGGGGGGAAGAGAGACCCAGTACTTC.

This clonotype has a count of ten or more. The chain is built from TRBV6-4 and TRBJ2-2; D not resolved. There are 13 residues in the CDR3. V lost 5 bases and J lost 3, with 7 bases in between. CDR1 MRHNA and CDR2 SNTAGT come from the germline V gene. The CDR3 DNA sequence: TGTGCCAGCAGTACAGAGGACACCGGGGAGCTGTTTTTT. Protein: CASSTEDTGELFF.

The chain couples TRBV20-1 to TRBJ2-3, with 10 bases that match TRBD2. V lost 5 bases and J lost 4; bases outside the gene matches: 9. The V gene's germline CDR1 is DFQATT and CDR2 SNEGSKA (reference sequence). CDR3 length: 15 amino acids. The CDR3 region has the DNA TGCAGTGCTGCCCGGACTAGCGGAGGGGCAGATACGCAGTATTTT. Encoded protein: CSAARTSGGADTQYF.

This clonotype was seen repeatedly, ten times or more. CDR3 sequence reads: CASSLGGTGANEQFF. The CDR3 region has the DNA TGTGCCAGCAGCTTAGGAGGGACAGGGGCCAATGAGCAGTTCTTC. This chain uses TRBV7-9 with TRBJ2-1, with TRBD1 identical over 10 bases. CDR1 is SEHNR, CDR2 FQNEAQ, per germline (reference sequence). This CDR3 is built from 15 residues. The J segment lost 6 bases and the V segment lost 1 base, leaving 3 bases of the junction unmatched.

In its sample, this clonotype was seen many times. This chain uses TRBV6-5 with TRBJ1-1; D is unresolved. This CDR3 comprises 14 residues. CDR1 is MNHEY and CDR2 is SVGAGI in the germline V gene. Trimming removed 5 bases at V and 1 base at J, with 11 bases between. DNA for the CDR3: TGTGCCAGCAGTAGAGTGGGCAAGAACACTGAAGCTTTCTTT. Amino acids: CASSRVGKNTEAFF.

This clonotype has a count of ten or more. The chain recombines TRBV21-1 with TRBJ2-2. TRBV21-1 is noted as a pseudogene. The CDR3 consists of 14 residues. The CDR3: CASNPTFYTGELFF. The CDR3 bases are TGTGCCAGCAACCCGACTTTCTACACCGGGGAGCTGTTTTTT.

This clonotype was picked up a small number of times. J is TRBJ2-7 and V is TRBV5-1, with D perhaps given as TRBD1 or TRBD2 (6 bases each). Germline V gene lookup returns CDR1 SGHRS and CDR2 YFSETQ. Trimming removed 5 bases at V and 3 bases at J, with 15 bases between. This CDR3 is 14 amino acids long. CDR3: CASSPQGGSYEQYV. In DNA, the CDR3 is TGCGCCAGCAGTCCCCAAGGGGGGAGCTACGAGCAGTACGTC.

V and J are TRBV3-1 and TRBJ1-4; D is ambiguous. Per germline, CDR1 LGHDT and CDR2 YNNKEL (reference sequence). Trimming took 3 bases from V and 0 from J, leaving 5 bases between them. CDR3 length equals 14 residues. The CDR3 spells CASSQISTNEKLFF. The CDR3 DNA reads TGTGCCAGCAGCCAGATCTCAACTAATGAAAAACTGTTTTTT.

The CDR3 spells CATSGSAGVYGYTF. DNA of the CDR3: TGTGCCACCAGTGGATCCGCGGGCGTCTATGGCTACACCTTC. The chain carries TRBV24-1 and TRBJ1-2, with D unresolved. The germline V and J ends were trimmed by 5 bases and 4 bases, with 13 bases remaining between them. CDR3 length: 14 residues. CDR1 is KGHDR and CDR2 is SFDVKD in the germline V gene.

This clonotype was recorded at least ten times. The CDR3 spells CASSDGGWDSTDTQYF. The CDR3 DNA is TGTGCCAGCAGTGATGGGGGATGGGATAGCACAGATACGCAGTATTTT. The chain is built from TRBV6-1 and TRBJ2-3; D is possibly TRBD1 or TRBD2 (5 bases each). V was pared by 3 bases and J by 0 bases, with 13 bases between. The CDR3 consists of 16 residues. CDR1 is MNHNS, CDR2 SASEGT, per germline.

This clonotype was counted ten times or more. The chain couples TRBV12-3 or TRBV12-4 to TRBJ1-1, with TRBD1 identical over 7 bases. Trimming cost V 7 bases and J 4 bases; bases outside gene matches: 6. The length of the CDR3 is 13 residues. This CDR3 reads CASKPRQGTEAFF. The CDR3, as DNA: TGTGCCAGCAAACCCAGACAGGGCACTGAAGCTTTCTTT.

This clonotype was seen a handful of times. This chain uses TRBV3-1 with TRBJ2-1; the D is unclear. V lost 5 bases, J lost 8 bases, and 7 bases lay in between. The CDR3 covers 11 residues. Germline V gives CDR1 LGHDT, CDR2 YNNKEL (reference sequence). The CDR3: CASSAQYEQFF. As DNA, the CDR3 is TGTGCCAGCAGCGCACAATATGAGCAGTTCTTC.

There are many counts of this clonotype. V is TRBV10-3 and J is TRBJ2-2; D may be TRBD2 (5 bases). The V end lost 2 bases, the J end lost 0 bases, and 7 bases lay between the germline ends. In germline, CDR1 is ENHRY, CDR2 SYGVKD. CDR3 size: 15 residues. The CDR3 region has the DNA TGTGCCATCAGTGAGGCAGCGGCGAACACCGGGGAGCTGTTTTTT. Translating it yields CAISEAAANTGELFF.

This clonotype was counted many times. The chain links TRBV29-1 to TRBJ2-1; TRBD2 matches at 7 bases. This CDR3 spans 14 amino acids. Trimming cost V 3 bases and J 7 bases; bases outside gene matches: 9. The germline CDR1 and CDR2 sequences are SQVTM and ANQGSEA. This chain's CDR3 is CSVEGGRRLNEQFF. CDR3 DNA sequence: TGCAGCGTTGAGGGCGGGAGACGTTTAAATGAGCAGTTCTTC.

Notes on this clonotype: The junction departs from germline at one end; a sequencing error may be responsible. The genes are TRBV7-7 and TRBJ2-1; D unclear. The germline V gene encodes CDR1 SSHAT and CDR2 FNYEAQ (reference sequence). The CDR3 covers 14 residues. CDR3 nucleotides: TGTGCTAGCAGCCCTCGACCGGACGTGAATGAGCAGTTCTTC. Its protein product is CASSPRPDVNEQFF.

This clonotype was detected only a few times. The chain carries TRBV13 and TRBJ1-1; TRBD1 might be the D (6 bases). The CDR3 is 12 residues long. Germline V gives CDR1 PRHDT, CDR2 FYEKMQ (reference sequence). Trimming removed 4 bases at V and 6 bases at J, with 9 bases between. The CDR3: CASSSRGSEAFF. CDR3 nucleotides: TGTGCCAGCAGCTCCAGGGGTTCTGAAGCTTTCTTT.

This clonotype was detected ten times or more. This rearrangement joins TRBV5-1 to TRBJ2-5, with 7 nucleotides matching TRBD2. Germline values: CDR1 SGHRS, CDR2 YFSETQ. CDR3 length: 15 amino acids. The junction had 6 bases not matched to a gene; V was cut back by 0 bases and J by 4 bases. The CDR3 is CASSLVTGTTETQYF. DNA of the CDR3: TGCGCCAGCAGCTTGGTCACCGGGACTACAGAGACCCAGTACTTC.

This clonotype was seen at least ten times. The V and J genes are TRBV5-5 and TRBJ2-1; TRBD2 matches at 10 bases. The CDR3 has 17 residues. The germline CDR1 and CDR2 sequences are SGHKS and YYEKEE (reference sequence). The ends lost 0 bases at V and 9 bases at J; junction bases unmatched: 12. The CDR3 here is CASSLVIGLAAKGEQFF. The DNA of the CDR3 is TGTGCCAGCAGCTTGGTGATAGGACTAGCGGCAAAGGGTGAGCAGTTCTTC. The full variable domain, in which reference TRBV5-5 and TRBJ2-1 provide the parts outside the CDR3, is DAGVTQSPTHLIKTRGQQVTLRCSPISGHKSVSWYQQVLGQGPQFIFQYYEKEERGRGNFPDRFSARQFPNYSSELNVNALLLGDSALYLCASSLVIGLAAKGEQFFGPGTRLTVL.

This clonotype appeared a few times. The rearrangement uses TRBV12-3 or TRBV12-4 and TRBJ2-7, with 9 nucleotides matching TRBD1. Trimming took 7 bases from V and 6 from J; bases not matched to a gene: 16. The CDR3 runs to 16 residues. The CDR3 loop reads CASTRRGQGPPGEQYF. The CDR3 region has the DNA TGTGCCAGCACCAGAAGGGGACAGGGACCTCCGGGCGAGCAGTACTTC.

In regard to this clonotype: Being one base from a much bigger clone, this may be a read error. V is TRBV7-9 and J is TRBJ1-1; 7 bases fit TRBD1. The CDR3 loop spans 14 amino acids. Germline CDR1 and CDR2: SEHNR and FQNEAQ (reference sequence). The CDR3 nucleotides read TGTGCCAGCAGCCAGGGGGGAGGGGGCACTGAAGTTTTCTTT. This codes for CASSQGGGGTEVFF.

V and J are TRBV30 and TRBJ2-1; 9 positions match TRBD1. The V segment lost 7 bases and the J segment 6 bases; nucleotides outside the gene matches: 13. CDR1 and CDR2 from the germline V gene are GTSNPN and SVGIG (reference sequence). The CDR3 has 15 residues. DNA for the CDR3: TGTGCCTTCCAACCCGGGACAGGGTTTCTCAATGAGCAGTTCTTC. It yields the protein CAFQPGTGFLNEQFF.

This rearrangement joins TRBV5-1 to TRBJ1-4; D call uncertain. The CDR3 consists of 15 residues. V was shortened by 3 bases and J by 5 bases, with 14 bases between the two germline ends. Looked up from germline, CDR1 is SGHRS and CDR2 is YFSETQ. The CDR3 sequence is CASSSKPSLNEKLFF. The CDR3, as DNA: TGCGCCAGCAGCTCCAAACCTTCTTTGAATGAAAAACTGTTTTTT.

This clonotype was seen repeatedly, ten times or more. The J gene is TRBJ2-7, the V gene TRBV19; D is possibly TRBD1 or TRBD2 (5 bases each). This CDR3 has 15 residues. The V gene lost 5 bases and the J gene lost 4 bases, with 18 bases spanning the gap. CDR1 and CDR2 (germline): LNHDA, SQIVND (reference sequence). The CDR3: CASSSGTAGLYEQYF. CDR3 coding DNA: TGTGCCAGTAGTTCAGGGACGGCTGGCTTATACGAGCAGTACTTC.

The sample holds a few counts of this clonotype. The chain has TRBV5-4 and TRBJ2-5, with TRBD2 as a possible D gene (6 bases). Germline V gene data show CDR1 as SGHNT and CDR2 as YYREEE (reference sequence). CDR3 length: 15 amino acids. V gave up 3 bases and J gave up 3 bases, with 15 bases separating them. The CDR3 sequence is CASSSGTRFEETQYF. As DNA, the CDR3 is TGTGCCAGCAGCTCCGGGACTCGGTTTGAAGAGACCCAGTACTTC.

This clonotype was counted at least ten times. The rearrangement uses TRBV7-9 and TRBJ2-2, with unresolved D. Looked up from germline, CDR1 is SEHNR and CDR2 is FQNEAQ (reference sequence). This CDR3 comprises 17 residues. V lost 0 bases and J lost 0, with 11 bases in between. This CDR3 reads CASSLALSTTNTGELFF. CDR3 in DNA: TGTGCCAGCAGCTTAGCGCTCAGTACTACGAACACCGGGGAGCTGTTTTTT.

For this clonotype: This may stem from a read error, because a much larger clone lies one nucleotide away. This chain uses TRBV28 with TRBJ2-3; TRBD2 is a possible D gene (6 bases). This CDR3 has 16 amino acids. CDR1 and CDR2 from the germline V gene are MDHEN and SYDVKM. The CDR3 DNA is TGTGCCGGCAGTCGATCTCGGGGGAGGAGCACAGATACGCAGTATTTT. Protein sequence: CAGSRSRGRSTDTQYF.

The chain couples TRBV2 to TRBJ1-2; tentatively, D is TRBD1 (5 bases). The V gene's germline CDR1 is SNHLY and CDR2 FYNNEI. This CDR3 contains 15 residues. The V gene lost 4 bases and the J gene lost 8 bases, with 20 bases spanning the gap. CDR3 in DNA: TGTGCCAGCAGTGGAAGCAGCATGGGGCCCCGAGGCTACACCTTC. It yields the protein CASSGSSMGPRGYTF.

Turning to this clonotype: One base away lies a much larger clone, so this may be a sequencing read error. The J gene is TRBJ2-5, the V gene TRBV5-1, with 7 positions matching TRBD2. CDR1 and CDR2 (germline): SGHRS, YFSETQ. The CDR3 runs 13 residues. For the CDR3, the DNA is TGCGCCAGCAGCTTGGGGGCGCGGGAGACCCGGTACTTC. Translation: CASSLGARETRYF.

In this sample, this clonotype turned up many times. The V gene is TRBV10-3, the J gene TRBJ2-1, with 8 positions matching TRBD2. Per germline, CDR1 ENHRY and CDR2 SYGVKD. V gave up 5 bases and J gave up 0 bases; unmatched junction bases: 0. The CDR3 is made up of 14 amino acids. The CDR3 region has the DNA TGTGCCATCAGTACTAGCGGCTCCTACAATGAGCAGTTCTTC. This gives the protein CAISTSGSYNEQFF.